The 2 T cell receptor beta chains reported below all come from one sample, sequenced in a study of T cell responses to AZD1222 COVID-19 vaccine. Clones were read by immunoSEQ multiplex PCR, and TCRdb kept only the in-frame ones, dropping some. The table lists fewer than 30,000 clones, about 77% of them singletons. The sample here was peripheral blood, taken on day 0 of AZD1222 vaccination. These TCRs come from an adult in good health.

The genes are TRBV11-2 and TRBJ2-2; the D is unclear. The CDR3 totals 15 residues. CDR1 is SGHAT, CDR2 FQNNGV, per germline. The V gene lost 4 bases and the J gene lost 4 bases, with 13 bases spanning the gap. The CDR3 DNA reads as TGTGCCAGCAGCTCCCCGTATCCCACCACCGGGGAGCTGTTTTTT. Translated: CASSSPYPTTGELFF.

This chain joins TRBV6-5 and TRBJ2-7, with D unclear. V was cut by 4 bases and J by 2 bases, with 6 bases left in between. Germline CDR1 and CDR2: MNHEY and SVGAGI. The CDR3 runs 12 residues. This CDR3 is CASSSATYEQYV. Here the CDR3 DNA reads TGTGCCAGCAGTTCCGCGACCTACGAGCAGTACGTC.